The present T cell receptor beta chain was sequenced within a study of human T cells and chemical hapten exposure. Study as a whole: Scalp application of diphenylcyclopropenone was performed weekly in patients across the entire roughly 26-week study. Study-wide findings and caveats: TCRs above 1 in 1000 frequency did not change with DPC sensitization.

Sample time point: patch test 2, 6 weeks after DPC sensitization. Treatment specified: therapeutic diphenylcyclopropenone sensitization with weekly scalp DPC. This CDR3 is 15 amino acids long. V dropped 1 base and J dropped 3; count of bases not matched to a gene: 5. Germline V gene sequence: CDR1 LGHDT, CDR2 YNNKEL (reference sequence). TCRdb re-analysed the RACE reads in MiXCR, keeping a single row per CDR3 protein. The sample shows fewer than 90,000 distinct CDR3 sequences, 5% to 8.5% of them seen only once. The table lists this clonotype with many counts. Antigen unknown. The gene calls are TRBV3-1 and TRBJ2-7, with 8 bases identical to TRBD1. The material sequenced was whole blood, taken in connection with sensitization to the hapten diphenylcyclopropenone (DPC). The TCR comes from a woman aged 25-40 years with alopecia areata. Some clones in this sample may be carry-over from other donors' samples. In nucleotides, the CDR3 is TGTGCCAGCAGCCAAGGCCGAACAGGGGGCTACGAGCAGTACTTC. This gives the protein CASSQGRTGGYEQYF.